This entry lists 32 T cell receptor beta chains sequenced from one sample in a study of cytomegalovirus exposure and HLA in healthy donors. Primers included in the PCR were 60 Vbeta and 13 Jbeta primers. The assay was immunoSEQ multiplex PCR, and TCRdb's table has in-frame clones only and misses some. The sample consists of about 130,000 clones, roughly 85% of them appearing once. Sequenced input: PBMCs. The receptors were sampled from a middle-aged man in good health and CMV-seropositive.

The chain combines TRBV5-6 with TRBJ2-1, with 14 bases matching TRBD2. J lost 0 bases, V lost 4 bases, and 3 bases had no gene match. The CDR3 consists of 17 residues. Germline CDR1 reads SGHDT; CDR2 reads YYEEEE. CDR3 sequence: CASSKTSGRGSYNEQFF. DNA for the CDR3: TGTGCCAGCAGCAAGACTAGCGGGAGGGGCTCCTACAATGAGCAGTTCTTC.

In its sample, this clone was seen once. The DNA for the CDR3 is TGTGCCAGCAGTGAAGCGCTGGGACAGGGGGGCTATGGCTACACCTTC. Translated: CASSEALGQGGYGYTF. The genes are TRBV6-1 and TRBJ1-2; 11 bases fit TRBD1. Trimming took 0 bases from V and 4 from J; bases not matched to a gene: 4. The CDR3 is made up of 16 amino acids. CDR1 is MNHNS, CDR2 SASEGT, per germline.

J is TRBJ1-4 and V is TRBV19; 9 bases fit TRBD1. The CDR3 extends over 15 amino acids. Germline loops: CDR1 LNHDA, CDR2 SQIVND (reference sequence). Trimming removed 7 bases from V and 7 bases from J; junction bases left unmatched: 10. The DNA of the CDR3 is TGTGCCAGTACCGCAAGGGGGACAGGGTTTGAAAAACTGTTTTTT. This gives the protein CASTARGTGFEKLFF.

With regard to this clone: This sample includes further DNA sequences coding for the same CDR3. The rearrangement joins TRBV30 to TRBJ2-1; 8 bases are shared with TRBD2. The trim removed 6 bases at V and 5 bases at J, leaving 6 bases unmatched. The CDR3 runs to 13 residues. CDR1 and CDR2 from the germline V gene are GTSNPN and SVGIG (reference sequence). CDR3 bases: TGTGCCTGCTCCGGGGGGGCCCACAATGAGCAGTTCTTC. It specifies CACSGGAHNEQFF.

The chain carries TRBV5-1 and TRBJ2-1, with 14 positions matching TRBD2. V trimming: 1 base; J trimming: 7 bases; junction bases outside the gene matches: 10. This CDR3 comprises 18 residues. CDR1 and CDR2 (germline): SGHRS, YFSETQ. CDR3 sequence: CASSLRGLAGVGFNEQFF. As DNA, the CDR3 is TGCGCCAGCAGCTTGAGGGGACTAGCGGGAGTCGGGTTTAATGAGCAGTTCTTC.

This chain links TRBV11-2 with TRBJ2-7, with 8 positions matching TRBD2. J was trimmed by 0 bases and V by 5 bases; bases with no gene match: 3. CDR3 length: 14 residues. Germline CDR1 and CDR2: SGHAT and FQNNGV. CDR3 region: CASSQTSVSYEQYF. Here the CDR3 DNA reads TGTGCCAGCAGCCAGACTAGCGTCTCCTACGAGCAGTACTTC.

This clone showed up just once. The chain uses TRBV29-1 and TRBJ2-1; TRBD2 matches at 9 bases. The CDR3 has 13 amino acids. From germline, CDR1 is SQVTM and CDR2 ANQGSEA. The junction had 10 bases not matched to a gene; V was cut back by 7 bases and J by 9 bases. This chain's CDR3 is CSANGLAGTEQFF. CDR3 nucleotides: TGCAGCGCTAACGGGCTAGCGGGAACTGAGCAGTTCTTC.

Comments on this clone: Relative to the germline gene, one junction end is altered; a read error may explain this. The chain couples TRBV7-9 to TRBJ2-7, with 9 bases aligning to TRBD2. CDR3 length: 17 residues. Germline CDR1 reads SEHNR; CDR2 reads FQNEAQ (reference sequence). The CDR3 DNA follows: TGTTCCAGCAGCCACTGGACTAGCGACATGTTCTTCTACGAGCAGTACTTC. The encoded protein is CSSSHWTSDMFFYEQYF.

The J gene is TRBJ2-5, the V gene TRBV9; weak D call: TRBD2 (5 bases). Looked up from germline, CDR1 is SGDLS and CDR2 is YYNGEE. This CDR3 region has 14 residues. V lost 4 bases, J lost 2 bases, and 12 bases lay in between. The CDR3 reads CASSSRTGQETQYF. Written as DNA, the CDR3 is TGTGCCAGCAGCTCCCGTACGGGGCAAGAGACCCAGTACTTC.

The chain recombines TRBV5-1 with TRBJ2-2, with no clear D. CDR1 is SGHRS, CDR2 YFSETQ, per germline. The length of the CDR3 is 18 residues. V shed 2 bases and J shed 4 bases, with 21 bases lying between them. The CDR3 nucleotides read TGCGCCAGCAGCTTAGACCACCTAGGTTCCCTGTCCACCGGGGAGCTGTTTTTT. Residues: CASSLDHLGSLSTGELFF.

This clone was observed many times. The chain is built from TRBV2 and TRBJ2-3; 11 bases are shared with TRBD2. J was trimmed by 8 bases and V by 6 bases; bases with no gene match: 7. This CDR3 is built from 14 residues. The germline V gene encodes CDR1 SNHLY and CDR2 FYNNEI. The CDR3 loop is CASSVLAGEGTQYF. CDR3 coding DNA: TGTGCCAGCAGCGTACTAGCGGGAGAGGGTACGCAGTATTTT.

The gene calls are TRBV30 and TRBJ2-1, with 13 bases lining up with TRBD2. The germline CDR1 and CDR2 sequences are GTSNPN and SVGIG (reference sequence). After removal of 8 bases from V and 8 bases from J, the junction contained 6 bases not matched to a gene. This CDR3 has 13 residues. Here the CDR3 DNA reads TGTGCCGAGGGGACTAGCGGGACCGATGAGCAGTTCTTC. Protein sequence: CAEGTSGTDEQFF.

The gene calls are TRBV5-1 and TRBJ2-7, with D maybe TRBD2 (6 bases). CDR3 length equals 15 residues. Trimming took off 3 bases at V and 2 bases at J, with 15 bases between the two ends. Germline CDR1 SGHRS, CDR2 YFSETQ. The CDR3 nucleotides read TGCGCCAGCAGCTCCTCGGGTAGCGGAACCTACGAGCAGTACTTC. Translated: CASSSSGSGTYEQYF. The full variable domain, completed using reference TRBV5-1 and TRBJ2-7, is KAGVTQTPRYLIKTRGQQVTLSCSPISGHRSVSWYQQTPGQGLQFLFEYFSETQRNKGNFPGRFSGRQFSNSRSEMNVSTLELGDSALYLCASSSSGSGTYEQYFGPGTRLTVT.

The chain couples TRBV29-1 to TRBJ2-2; no clear D gene. Trimming stripped 8 bases from V and 11 bases from J, with 21 bases between. Germline CDR1 SQVTM, CDR2 ANQGSEA. The CDR3 sequence is 13 residues long. The CDR3 is CSLHYDSSDELFF. In DNA form, the CDR3 reads TGCAGCCTTCACTATGACTCCTCCGACGAGCTGTTTTTT.

This chain connects TRBV19 to TRBJ2-7, with 9 bases matching TRBD2. V lost 6 bases, J lost 3 bases, and 3 bases stayed unmatched. This CDR3 spans 13 amino acids. Germline V lookup: CDR1 LNHDA, CDR2 SQIVND (reference sequence). CDR3 in DNA: TGTGCCAGTAGATTTAGCGGGAGCTACGAGCAGTACTTC. Amino acids: CASRFSGSYEQYF.

The J gene is TRBJ2-5, the V gene TRBV5-4, with 7 bases that match TRBD1. Germline V gene data show CDR1 as SGHNT and CDR2 as YYREEE (reference sequence). V lost 3 bases to trimming and J lost 8 bases; unmatched junction nucleotides: 4. The CDR3 has 12 residues. DNA for the CDR3: TGTGCCAGCAGCTGGGGGACAGCAACCCAGTACTTC. This sequence encodes CASSWGTATQYF.

J is TRBJ2-7 and V is TRBV30; TRBD2 is a possible D gene (6 bases). V lost 1 base, J lost 0 bases, and 7 bases lay in between. The CDR3 is 13 residues long. The germline CDR1 and CDR2 sequences are GTSNPN and SVGIG (reference sequence). CDR3 nucleotide sequence: TGTGCCTGGAGTGCGCGGGGCTCCTACGAGCAGTACTTC. Its translation: CAWSARGSYEQYF.

The gene calls are TRBV7-6 and TRBJ1-5; 7 nucleotides agree with TRBD1. Germline CDR1 and CDR2: SGHVS and FNYEAQ. The CDR3 covers 18 residues. V shed 3 bases, J shed 0 bases, and the junction held 11 bases outside the gene matches. The CDR3, as DNA: TGTGCCAGCAGCTTCTCGGTCGCGACAGGGCGTAGCAATCAGCCCCAGCATTTT. This translates into CASSFSVATGRSNQPQHF.

V is TRBV19 and J is TRBJ1-6; possibly TRBD1 for D (6 bases). Germline-derived CDR1 and CDR2 are LNHDA and SQIVND (reference sequence). Trimming took off 4 bases at V and 11 bases at J, with 15 bases between the two ends. This CDR3 comprises 14 residues. Here the CDR3 reads CASSTNRELAPLHF. The CDR3, as DNA: TGTGCCAGTAGTACAAACAGGGAGCTGGCACCCCTCCACTTT.

The chain uses TRBV7-8 and TRBJ1-5; a possible D gene is TRBD1 (6 bases). Germline values: CDR1 SGHVS, CDR2 FQNEAQ. The CDR3 spans 14 residues. Trimming shortened V by 5 bases and J by 7 bases, and 15 bases separated the two germline ends. This chain's CDR3 is CASSPTRGNQPQHF. The CDR3 bases are TGTGCCAGCAGCCCTACCAGGGGTAACCAGCCCCAGCATTTT.

This clone was detected a few times. V and J are TRBV5-1 and TRBJ2-5; tentatively, D is TRBD2 (7 bases). The better agreement between TRBJ2-7 and the DNA end casts doubt on the J call. This CDR3 spans 16 amino acids. The germline gives CDR1 SGHRS, CDR2 YFSETQ. CDR3: CASSFYLRRGGNEQYF. DNA of the CDR3: TGCGCCAGCAGCTTTTATCTGCGGAGGGGGGGGAACGAGCAGTACTTC.

This chain connects TRBV27 to TRBJ2-7; 10 bases fit TRBD1. This CDR3 spans 14 amino acids. CDR1 is MNHEY, CDR2 SMNVEV, per germline (reference sequence). Losses at the gene ends were 3 bases for V and 6 bases for J; bases not matched to a gene: 5. CDR3 sequence reads: CASSFWDRGGEQYF. The CDR3 DNA follows: TGTGCCAGCAGTTTTTGGGACAGGGGTGGCGAGCAGTACTTC.

The chain recombines TRBV5-1 with TRBJ1-6, with TRBD1 identical over 9 bases. J lost 7 bases, V lost 3 bases, and 8 bases had no gene match. The CDR3 consists of 16 residues. CDR1 and CDR2 (germline): SGHRS, YFSETQ. CDR3 protein: CASSSNPGQGNSPLHF. The CDR3 coding sequence is TGCGCCAGCAGCTCCAACCCGGGACAGGGAAATTCACCCCTCCACTTT.

This rearrangement joins TRBV6-4 to TRBJ2-1; D gene unclear. This CDR3 has 15 amino acids. V dropped 0 bases and J dropped 0 bases, with 6 bases sitting between them. Germline V gives CDR1 MRHNA, CDR2 SNTAGT. Here the CDR3 reads CASSDSIDSYNEQFF. CDR3 in DNA: TGTGCCAGCAGTGACTCAATAGACTCCTACAATGAGCAGTTCTTC.

The CDR3 is CASSFEGTGANVLTF. CDR3 nucleotides: TGTGCCAGCAGTTTTGAGGGAACTGGGGCCAACGTCCTGACTTTC. The chain employs TRBV27 and TRBJ2-6; TRBD2 might be the D (5 bases). Germline V lookup: CDR1 MNHEY, CDR2 SMNVEV (reference sequence). The CDR3 is made up of 15 amino acids. V lost 3 bases to trimming and J lost 2 bases, with 8 bases between them.

This clone was counted between two and nine times. V gene TRBV27 combines with J gene TRBJ2-7, with D maybe TRBD2 (6 bases). Germline CDR1 reads MNHEY; CDR2 reads SMNVEV (reference sequence). The CDR3 has 13 residues. With 5 bases removed from V and 3 bases from J, the gap between germline ends came to 11 bases. Written as DNA, the CDR3 is TGTGCCAGCAGTAGGGACTTCGACTACGAGCAGTACTTC. It specifies CASSRDFDYEQYF.

This clone was observed a handful of times. The chain employs TRBV29-1 and TRBJ2-3; 10 bases fit TRBD2. With V trimmed by 0 bases and J by 8 bases, 8 bases remained unmatched. Germline V lookup: CDR1 SQVTM, CDR2 ANQGSEA. This CDR3 has 15 amino acids. The DNA of the CDR3 is TGCAGCGTTGAAGATCTAGCGGGAGATCGCGGTACGCAGTATTTT. Its translation: CSVEDLAGDRGTQYF.

This clone appeared a few times. This rearrangement joins TRBV7-8 to TRBJ2-7, with TRBD2 identical over 13 bases. The V segment lost 4 bases and the J segment 3 bases; nucleotides outside the gene matches: 3. The V gene's germline CDR1 is SGHVS and CDR2 FQNEAQ. CDR3 length: 15 amino acids. The CDR3 DNA is TGTGCCAGCAGCTCCCGGACTAGCGGGGGCTACGAGCAGTACTTC. Translated, it gives CASSSRTSGGYEQYF.

This clone was recorded once. This sequence joins TRBV30 and TRBJ2-1; 11 bases are shared with TRBD2. Trimming cost V 4 bases and J 8 bases; bases outside gene matches: 10. In germline, CDR1 is GTSNPN, CDR2 SVGIG (reference sequence). This CDR3 has 15 residues. As DNA, the CDR3 is TGTGCCTGGACCATAGCGGGAGGGCCCCGAGATGAGCAGTTCTTC. Its protein product is CAWTIAGGPRDEQFF.

V is TRBV10-3 and J is TRBJ2-1; TRBD2 matches 14 bases. This CDR3 spans 16 amino acids. The V and J ends lost 10 bases and 4 bases, in that order; junction bases with no gene match: 9. Germline V gene data show CDR1 as ENHRY and CDR2 as SYGVKD. The CDR3 DNA reads TGTGCCACCTTAACCGGGACTAGCGGGAGTTACAATGAGCAGTTCTTC. Translated, it gives CATLTGTSGSYNEQFF.

The chain recombines TRBV25-1 with TRBJ2-7; D may be TRBD2 (5 bases). V was shortened by 6 bases and J by 2 bases, with 11 bases between the two germline ends. CDR1 and CDR2 from the germline V gene are MGHDK and SYGVNS. The CDR3 is 13 residues long. This chain's CDR3 is CASRGDGTYEQYF. CDR3 in DNA: TGTGCCAGCAGAGGCGACGGGACCTACGAGCAGTACTTC.

J is TRBJ2-7 and V is TRBV19, with a possible D match to TRBD1 (5 bases). V was trimmed by 6 bases and J by 3 bases, leaving 18 bases between them. The CDR3 consists of 15 residues. Germline V gene sequence: CDR1 LNHDA, CDR2 SQIVND (reference sequence). The CDR3 nucleotides are TGTGCCAGTAGAGGAGAACAGGATATCGACTACGAGCAGTACTTC. This encodes CASRGEQDIDYEQYF. Combining the CDR3 with reference TRBV19 and TRBJ2-7 gives the whole variable domain DGGITQSPKYLFRKEGQNVTLSCEQNLNHDAMYWYRQDPGQGLRLIYYSQIVNDFQKGDIAEGYSVSREKKESFPLTVTSAQKNPTAFYLCASRGEQDIDYEQYFGPGTRLTVT.